The T cell receptor (beta chain) under discussion was sequenced for a study of T cell responses to AZD1222 COVID-19 vaccine. The study's findings and limits: The peak T cell response came first, and repertoires were sampled only after it.

As for this clone: Its antigen is unknown.

Repertoires were generated with immunoSEQ multiplex PCR, while TCRdb's copy carries only in-frame clones and drops some. The sample lists about 120,000 clones; 92% were seen once. The sequenced sample was peripheral blood, obtained on day 0 of AZD1222 vaccination. The sequence came from an adult in good health.

The CDR3 DNA follows: TGTGCCAGCTCACCAGGCGGGACAGATTTTTCCTACGAGCAGTACTTC. The encoded protein is CASSPGGTDFSYEQYF. The V and J genes are TRBV18 and TRBJ2-7; the D gene is possibly TRBD1 (7 bases). CDR1 is KGHSH and CDR2 is LQKENI in the germline V gene. Deletions cut 2 bases from V and 1 base from J, with 15 bases between. This CDR3 region has 16 residues.